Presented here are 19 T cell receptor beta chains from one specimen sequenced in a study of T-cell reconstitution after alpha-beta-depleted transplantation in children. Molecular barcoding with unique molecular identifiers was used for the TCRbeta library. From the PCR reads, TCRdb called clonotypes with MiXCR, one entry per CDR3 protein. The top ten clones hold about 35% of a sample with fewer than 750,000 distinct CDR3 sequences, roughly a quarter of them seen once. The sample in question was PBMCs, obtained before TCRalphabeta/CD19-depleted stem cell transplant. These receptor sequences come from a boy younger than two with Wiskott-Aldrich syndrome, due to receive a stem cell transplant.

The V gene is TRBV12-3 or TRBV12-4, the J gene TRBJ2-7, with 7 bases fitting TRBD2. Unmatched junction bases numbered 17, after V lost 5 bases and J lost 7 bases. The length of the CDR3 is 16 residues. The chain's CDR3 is CASSDRAGRGLLEQYF. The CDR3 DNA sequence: TGTGCCAGCAGTGATCGAGCGGGGAGGGGCCTACTGGAGCAGTACTTC.

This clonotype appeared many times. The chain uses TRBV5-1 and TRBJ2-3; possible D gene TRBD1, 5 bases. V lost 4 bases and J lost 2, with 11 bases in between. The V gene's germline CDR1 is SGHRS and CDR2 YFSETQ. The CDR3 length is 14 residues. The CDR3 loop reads CASSPTGFTDTQYF. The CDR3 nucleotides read TGCGCCAGCAGCCCCACAGGATTCACAGATACGCAGTATTTT.

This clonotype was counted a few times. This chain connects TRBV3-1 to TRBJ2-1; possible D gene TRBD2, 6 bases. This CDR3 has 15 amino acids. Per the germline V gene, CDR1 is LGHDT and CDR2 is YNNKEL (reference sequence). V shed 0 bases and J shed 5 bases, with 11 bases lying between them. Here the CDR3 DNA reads TGTGCCAGCAGCCAAGACGGGCTAGCGAACAATGAGCAGTTCTTC. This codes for CASSQDGLANNEQFF.

CDR3 loop: CASSLKGPLNEQFF. CDR3 nucleotide sequence: TGCGCCAGCAGCTTGAAAGGACCCTTGAATGAGCAGTTCTTC. V and J are TRBV5-1 and TRBJ2-1; D unresolved. The CDR3 totals 14 residues. Germline V lookup: CDR1 SGHRS, CDR2 YFSETQ. V was shortened by 1 base and J by 7 bases, with 12 bases between the two germline ends.

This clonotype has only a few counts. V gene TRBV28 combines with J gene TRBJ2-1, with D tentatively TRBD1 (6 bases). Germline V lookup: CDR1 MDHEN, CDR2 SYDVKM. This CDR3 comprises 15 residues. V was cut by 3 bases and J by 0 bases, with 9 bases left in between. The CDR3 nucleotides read TGTGCCAGCAGTTTTCTCAGGGGCTCCTACAATGAGCAGTTCTTC. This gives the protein CASSFLRGSYNEQFF.

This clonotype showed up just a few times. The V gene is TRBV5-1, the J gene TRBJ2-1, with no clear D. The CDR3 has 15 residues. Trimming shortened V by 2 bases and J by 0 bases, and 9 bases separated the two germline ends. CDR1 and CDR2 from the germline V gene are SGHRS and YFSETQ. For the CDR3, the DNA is TGCGCCAGCAGCTTCCTAGAGAGCTCCTACAATGAGCAGTTCTTC. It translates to CASSFLESSYNEQFF.

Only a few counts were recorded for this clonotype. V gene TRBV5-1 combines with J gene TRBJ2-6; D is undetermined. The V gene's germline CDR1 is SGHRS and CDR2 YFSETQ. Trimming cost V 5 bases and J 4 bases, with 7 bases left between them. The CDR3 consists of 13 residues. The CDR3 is CASRTLGANVLTF. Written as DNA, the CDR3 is TGCGCCAGCAGGACGCTCGGGGCCAACGTCCTGACTTTC.

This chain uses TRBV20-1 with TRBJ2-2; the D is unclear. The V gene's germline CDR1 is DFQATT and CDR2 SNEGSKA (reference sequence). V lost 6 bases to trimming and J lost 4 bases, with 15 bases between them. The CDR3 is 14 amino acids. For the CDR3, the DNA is TGCAGTGCAACGCGAGGTTTGGGCACCGGGGAGCTGTTTTTT. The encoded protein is CSATRGLGTGELFF.

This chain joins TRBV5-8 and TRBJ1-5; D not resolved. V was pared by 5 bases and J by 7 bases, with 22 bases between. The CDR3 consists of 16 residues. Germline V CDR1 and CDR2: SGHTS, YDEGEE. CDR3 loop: CASSLFSDPGGQPQHF. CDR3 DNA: TGTGCCAGCAGTTTGTTCTCAGATCCGGGAGGCCAGCCCCAGCATTTT.

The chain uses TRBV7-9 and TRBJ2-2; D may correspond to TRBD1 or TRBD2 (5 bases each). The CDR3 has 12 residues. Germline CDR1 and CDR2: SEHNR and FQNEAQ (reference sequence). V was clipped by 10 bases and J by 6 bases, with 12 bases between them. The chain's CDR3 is CATPLGAGELFF. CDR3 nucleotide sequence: TGTGCCACTCCTCTGGGGGCCGGGGAGCTGTTTTTT.

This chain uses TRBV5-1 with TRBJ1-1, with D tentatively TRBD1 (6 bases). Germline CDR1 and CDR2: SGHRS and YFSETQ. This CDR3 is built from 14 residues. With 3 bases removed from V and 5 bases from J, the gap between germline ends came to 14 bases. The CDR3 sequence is CASSWGAPGTEAFF. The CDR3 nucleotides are TGCGCCAGCAGCTGGGGGGCCCCGGGAACTGAAGCTTTCTTT. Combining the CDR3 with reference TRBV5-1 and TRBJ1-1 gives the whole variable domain KAGVTQTPRYLIKTRGQQVTLSCSPISGHRSVSWYQQTPGQGLQFLFEYFSETQRNKGNFPGRFSGRQFSNSRSEMNVSTLELGDSALYLCASSWGAPGTEAFFGQGTRLTVV.

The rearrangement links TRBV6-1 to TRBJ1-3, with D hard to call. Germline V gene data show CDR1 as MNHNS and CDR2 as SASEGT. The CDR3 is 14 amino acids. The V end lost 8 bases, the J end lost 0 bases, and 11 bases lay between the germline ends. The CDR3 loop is CASDRESSGNTIYF. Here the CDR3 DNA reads TGTGCCAGCGATCGAGAGAGCTCTGGAAACACCATATATTTT.

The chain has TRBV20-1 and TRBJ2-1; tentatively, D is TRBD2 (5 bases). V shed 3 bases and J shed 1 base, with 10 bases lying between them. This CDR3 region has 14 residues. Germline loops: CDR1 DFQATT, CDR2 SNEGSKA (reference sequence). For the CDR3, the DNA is TGCAGTGCTAGTAGCGATAGGTCCTACAATGAGCAGTTCTTC. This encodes CSASSDRSYNEQFF.

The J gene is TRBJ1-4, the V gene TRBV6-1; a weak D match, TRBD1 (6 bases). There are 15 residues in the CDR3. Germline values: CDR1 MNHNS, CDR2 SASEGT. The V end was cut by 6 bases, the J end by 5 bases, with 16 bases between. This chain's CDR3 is CASRKRTVLNEKLFF. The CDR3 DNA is TGTGCCAGCAGGAAGAGGACAGTCCTGAATGAAAAACTGTTTTTT.

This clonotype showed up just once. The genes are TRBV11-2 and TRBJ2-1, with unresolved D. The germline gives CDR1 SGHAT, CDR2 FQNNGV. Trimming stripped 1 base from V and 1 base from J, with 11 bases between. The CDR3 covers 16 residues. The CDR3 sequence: CASSLGVGGSYNEQFF. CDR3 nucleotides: TGTGCCAGCAGCTTAGGGGTGGGTGGTTCCTACAATGAGCAGTTCTTC. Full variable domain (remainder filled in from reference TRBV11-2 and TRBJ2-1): EAGVAQSPRYKIIEKRQSVAFWCNPISGHATLYWYQQILGQGPKLLIQFQNNGVVDDSQLPKDRFSAERLKGVDSTLKIQPAKLEDSAVYLCASSLGVGGSYNEQFFGPGTRLTVL.

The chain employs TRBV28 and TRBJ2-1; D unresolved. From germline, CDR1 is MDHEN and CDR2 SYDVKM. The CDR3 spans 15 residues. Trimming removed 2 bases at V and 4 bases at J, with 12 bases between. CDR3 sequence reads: CASSLSQPRYNEQFF. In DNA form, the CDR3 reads TGTGCCAGCAGTTTAAGCCAGCCCCGATACAATGAGCAGTTCTTC.

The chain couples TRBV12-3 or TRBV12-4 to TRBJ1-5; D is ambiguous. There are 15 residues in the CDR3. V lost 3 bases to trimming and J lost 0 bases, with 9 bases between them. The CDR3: CASSFSGGSNQPQHF. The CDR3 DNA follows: TGTGCCAGCAGTTTTTCGGGAGGTAGCAATCAGCCCCAGCATTTT.

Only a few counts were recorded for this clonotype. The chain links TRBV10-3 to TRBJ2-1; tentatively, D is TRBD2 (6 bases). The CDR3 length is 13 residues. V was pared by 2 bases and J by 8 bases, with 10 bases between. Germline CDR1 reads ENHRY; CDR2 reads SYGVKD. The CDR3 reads CAISEREWDEQFF. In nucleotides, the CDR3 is TGTGCCATCAGTGAGCGGGAGTGGGATGAGCAGTTCTTC.

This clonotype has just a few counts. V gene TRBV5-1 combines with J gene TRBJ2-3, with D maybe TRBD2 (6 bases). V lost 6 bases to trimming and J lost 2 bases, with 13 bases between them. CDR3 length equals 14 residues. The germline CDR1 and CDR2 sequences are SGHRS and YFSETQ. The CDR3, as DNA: TGCGCCAGCACGACTCTAGCGATCACAGATACGCAGTATTTT. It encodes CASTTLAITDTQYF.